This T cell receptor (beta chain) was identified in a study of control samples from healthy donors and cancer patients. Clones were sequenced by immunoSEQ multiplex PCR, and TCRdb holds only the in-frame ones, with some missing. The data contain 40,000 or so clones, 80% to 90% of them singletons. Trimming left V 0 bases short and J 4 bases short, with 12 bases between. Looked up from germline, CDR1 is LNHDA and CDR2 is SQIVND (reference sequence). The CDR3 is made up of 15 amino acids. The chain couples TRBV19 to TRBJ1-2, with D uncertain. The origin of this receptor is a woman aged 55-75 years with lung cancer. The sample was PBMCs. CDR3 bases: TGTGCCAGTAGTATAGAGAAAGGCTGGGGCTATGGCTACACCTTC. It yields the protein CASSIEKGWGYGYTF. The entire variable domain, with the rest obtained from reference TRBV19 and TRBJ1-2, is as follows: DGGITQSPKYLFRKEGQNVTLSCEQNLNHDAMYWYRQDPGQGLRLIYYSQIVNDFQKGDIAEGYSVSREKKESFPLTVTSAQKNPTAFYLCASSIEKGWGYGYTFGSGTRLTVV.